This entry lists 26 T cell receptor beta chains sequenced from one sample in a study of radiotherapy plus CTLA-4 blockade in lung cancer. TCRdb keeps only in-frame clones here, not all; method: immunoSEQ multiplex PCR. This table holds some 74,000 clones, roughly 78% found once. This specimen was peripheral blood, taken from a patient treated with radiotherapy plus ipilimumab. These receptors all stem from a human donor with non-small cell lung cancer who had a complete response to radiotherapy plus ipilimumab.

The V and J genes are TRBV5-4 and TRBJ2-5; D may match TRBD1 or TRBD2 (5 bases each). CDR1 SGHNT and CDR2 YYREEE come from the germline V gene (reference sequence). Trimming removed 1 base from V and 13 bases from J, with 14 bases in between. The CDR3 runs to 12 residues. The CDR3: CASSLWSGDPYF. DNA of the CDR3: TGTGCCAGCAGCTTGTGGTCTGGGGACCCGTACTTC.

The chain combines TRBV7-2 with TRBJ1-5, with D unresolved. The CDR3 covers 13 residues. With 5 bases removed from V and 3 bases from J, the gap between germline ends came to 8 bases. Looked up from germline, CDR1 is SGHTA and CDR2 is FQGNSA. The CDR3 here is CASSPRPNQPQHF. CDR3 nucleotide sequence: TGTGCCAGCAGCCCGAGACCCAATCAGCCCCAGCATTTT.

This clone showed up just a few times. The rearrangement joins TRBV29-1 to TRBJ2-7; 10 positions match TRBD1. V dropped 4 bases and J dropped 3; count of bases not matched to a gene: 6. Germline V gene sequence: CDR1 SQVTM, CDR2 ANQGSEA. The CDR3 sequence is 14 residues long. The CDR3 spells CSVVGGTGVYEQYF. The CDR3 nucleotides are TGCAGCGTTGTGGGGGGGACAGGGGTCTACGAGCAGTACTTC.

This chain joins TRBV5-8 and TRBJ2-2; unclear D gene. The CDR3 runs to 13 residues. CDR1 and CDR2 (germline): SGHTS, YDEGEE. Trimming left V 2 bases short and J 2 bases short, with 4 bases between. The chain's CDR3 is CASSFYNTGELFF. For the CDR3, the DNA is TGTGCCAGCAGCTTCTACAACACCGGGGAGCTGTTTTTT.

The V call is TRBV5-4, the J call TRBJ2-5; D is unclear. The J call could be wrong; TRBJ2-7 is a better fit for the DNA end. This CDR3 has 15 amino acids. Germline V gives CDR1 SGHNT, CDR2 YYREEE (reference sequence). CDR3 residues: CASSLAIRGRDEQYF. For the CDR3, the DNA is TGTGCCAGCAGCTTGGCCATCCGTGGGCGCGACGAGCAGTACTTC.

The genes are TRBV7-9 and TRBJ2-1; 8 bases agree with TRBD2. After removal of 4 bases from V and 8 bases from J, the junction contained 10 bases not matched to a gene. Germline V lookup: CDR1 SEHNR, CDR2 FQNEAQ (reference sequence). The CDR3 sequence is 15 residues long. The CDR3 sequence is CASSSPGLGIHEQFF. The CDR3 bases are TGTGCCAGCAGCTCACCGGGACTAGGCATTCATGAGCAGTTCTTC. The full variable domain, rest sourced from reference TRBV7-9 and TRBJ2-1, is DTGVSQNPRHKITKRGQNVTFRCDPISEHNRLYWYRQTLGQGPEFLTYFQNEAQLEKSRLLSDRFSAERPKGSFSTLEIQRTEQGDSAMYLCASSSPGLGIHEQFFGPGTRLTVL.

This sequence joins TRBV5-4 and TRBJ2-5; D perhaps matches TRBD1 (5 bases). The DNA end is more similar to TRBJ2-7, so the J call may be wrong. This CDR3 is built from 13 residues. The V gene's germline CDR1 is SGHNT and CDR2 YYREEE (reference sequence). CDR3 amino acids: CASSSTENYEQYF. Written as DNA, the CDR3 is TGTGCCAGCAGCTCGACAGAGAACTACGAGCAGTACTTC.

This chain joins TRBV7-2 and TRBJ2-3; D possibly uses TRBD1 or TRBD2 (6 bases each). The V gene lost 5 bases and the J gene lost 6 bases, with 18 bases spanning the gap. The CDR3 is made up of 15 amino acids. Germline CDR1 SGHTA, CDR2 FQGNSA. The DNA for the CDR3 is TGTGCCAGCAGCCCAGGAGGGGGGCGCAGGGATACGCAGTATTTT. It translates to CASSPGGGRRDTQYF. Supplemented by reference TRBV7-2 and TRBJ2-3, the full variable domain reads GAGVSQSPSNKVTEKGKDVELRCDPISGHTALYWYRQSLGQGLEFLIYFQGNSAPDKSGLPSDRFSAERTGGSVSTLTIQRTQQEDSAVYLCASSPGGGRRDTQYFGPGTRLTVL.

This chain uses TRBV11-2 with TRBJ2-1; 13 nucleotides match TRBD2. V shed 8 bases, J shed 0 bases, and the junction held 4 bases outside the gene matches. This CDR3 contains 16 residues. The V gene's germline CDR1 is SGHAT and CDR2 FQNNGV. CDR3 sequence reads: CASSGTSGNSYNEQFF. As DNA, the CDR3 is TGTGCCAGCTCCGGGACTAGCGGGAACTCCTACAATGAGCAGTTCTTC.

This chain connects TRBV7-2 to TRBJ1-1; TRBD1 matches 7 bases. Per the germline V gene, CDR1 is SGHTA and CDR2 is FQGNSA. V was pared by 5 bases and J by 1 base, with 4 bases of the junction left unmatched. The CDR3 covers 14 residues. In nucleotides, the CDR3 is TGTGCCAGCAGCGACAGGGCCGGGAACACTGAAGCTTTCTTT. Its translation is CASSDRAGNTEAFF.

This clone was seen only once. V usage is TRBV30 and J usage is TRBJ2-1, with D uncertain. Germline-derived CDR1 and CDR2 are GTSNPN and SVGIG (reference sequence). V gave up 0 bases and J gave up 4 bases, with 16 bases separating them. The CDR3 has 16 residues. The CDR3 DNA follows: TGTGCCTGGAGTGTATTGCTAGAAGAACTTTACAATGAGCAGTTCTTC. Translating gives CAWSVLLEELYNEQFF.

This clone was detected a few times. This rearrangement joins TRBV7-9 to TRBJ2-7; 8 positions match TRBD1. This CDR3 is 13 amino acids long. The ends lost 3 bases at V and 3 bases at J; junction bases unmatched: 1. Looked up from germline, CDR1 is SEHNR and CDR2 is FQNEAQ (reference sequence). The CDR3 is CASSFTGGYEQYF. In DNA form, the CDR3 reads TGTGCCAGCAGCTTTACAGGGGGCTACGAGCAGTACTTC.

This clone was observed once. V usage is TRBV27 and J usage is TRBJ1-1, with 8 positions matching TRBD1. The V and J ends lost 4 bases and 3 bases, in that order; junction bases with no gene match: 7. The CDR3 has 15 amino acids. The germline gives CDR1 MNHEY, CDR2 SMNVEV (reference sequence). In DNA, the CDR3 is TGTGCCAGCAGTTCACCGGGACAGGACCACACTGAAGCTTTCTTT. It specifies CASSSPGQDHTEAFF.

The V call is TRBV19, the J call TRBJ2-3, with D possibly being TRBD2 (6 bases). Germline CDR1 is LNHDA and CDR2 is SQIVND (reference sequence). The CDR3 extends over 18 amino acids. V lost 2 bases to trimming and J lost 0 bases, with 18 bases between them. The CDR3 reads CASSIWGERLSSTDTQYF. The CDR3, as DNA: TGTGCCAGTAGTATATGGGGGGAGCGGCTATCTAGCACAGATACGCAGTATTTT.

CDR3 sequence reads: CASGLSSGDTEAFF. DNA of the CDR3: TGTGCTAGTGGTTTGAGCTCGGGTGACACTGAAGCTTTCTTT. The chain couples TRBV12-5 to TRBJ1-1; D remains ambiguous. The CDR3 sequence is 14 residues long. Germline lookup yields CDR1 LGHNT and CDR2 FRNRAP. V lost 2 bases, J lost 3 bases, and 10 bases lay in between.

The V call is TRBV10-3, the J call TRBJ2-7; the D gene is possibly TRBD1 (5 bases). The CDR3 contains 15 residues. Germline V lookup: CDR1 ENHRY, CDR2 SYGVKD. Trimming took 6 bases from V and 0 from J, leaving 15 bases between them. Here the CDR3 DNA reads TGTGCCATCAGCCTGCAGGGTGACAGCTCCTACGAGCAGTACTTC. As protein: CAISLQGDSSYEQYF.

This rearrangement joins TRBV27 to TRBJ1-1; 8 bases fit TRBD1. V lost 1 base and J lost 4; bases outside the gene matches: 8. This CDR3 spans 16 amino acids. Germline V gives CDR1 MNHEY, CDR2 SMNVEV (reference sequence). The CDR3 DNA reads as TGTGCCAGCAGTTTATTGCCAGGGGGCGTTATCACTGAAGCTTTCTTT. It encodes CASSLLPGGVITEAFF.

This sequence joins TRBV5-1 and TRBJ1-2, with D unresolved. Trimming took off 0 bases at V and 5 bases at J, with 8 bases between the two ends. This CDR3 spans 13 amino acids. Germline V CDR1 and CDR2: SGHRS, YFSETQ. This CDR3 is CASSLERIYGYTF. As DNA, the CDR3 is TGCGCCAGCAGCTTGGAAAGGATTTATGGCTACACCTTC.

This chain's CDR3 is CASSKRAEETQYF. CDR3 coding DNA: TGTGCCAGCAGCAAAAGAGCGGAGGAGACCCAGTACTTC. The genes are TRBV7-2 and TRBJ2-5, with a tentative D call TRBD2 (5 bases). The CDR3 is 13 residues long. V was clipped by 5 bases and J by 5 bases, with 12 bases between them. Germline V gene data show CDR1 as SGHTA and CDR2 as FQGNSA.

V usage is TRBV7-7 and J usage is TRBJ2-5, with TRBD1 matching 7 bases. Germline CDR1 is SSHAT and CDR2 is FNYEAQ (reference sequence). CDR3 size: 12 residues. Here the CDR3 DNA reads TGTGCTAGTGCCGACAGGGAGGAGACCCAGTACTTC. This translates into CASADREETQYF.

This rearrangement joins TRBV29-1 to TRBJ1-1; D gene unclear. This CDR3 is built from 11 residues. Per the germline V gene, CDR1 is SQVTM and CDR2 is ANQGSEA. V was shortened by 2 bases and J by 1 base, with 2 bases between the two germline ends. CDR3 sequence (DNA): TGCAGCGTTGAACAGAACACTGAAGCTTTCTTT. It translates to CSVEQNTEAFF. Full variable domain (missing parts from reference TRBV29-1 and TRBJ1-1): SAVISQKPSRDICQRGTSLTIQCQVDSQVTMMFWYRQQPGQSLTLIATANQGSEATYESGFVIDKFPISRPNLTFSTLTVSNMSPEDSSIYLCSVEQNTEAFFGQGTRLTVV.

The CDR3 region is CASSPAAGTGGEKLFF. Here the CDR3 DNA reads TGTGCCAGCTCACCAGCCGCGGGGACAGGGGGAGAAAAACTGTTTTTT. This chain connects TRBV18 to TRBJ1-4; 11 nucleotides align to TRBD1. This CDR3 contains 16 residues. The V gene end was trimmed by 2 bases and the J gene end by 8 bases; junction bases not matched to a gene: 7. Germline values: CDR1 KGHSH, CDR2 LQKENI. The whole variable domain, filled in from reference TRBV18 and TRBJ1-4, reads NAGVMQNPRHLVRRRGQEARLRCSPMKGHSHVYWYRQLPEEGLKFMVYLQKENIIDESGMPKERFSAEFPKEGPSILRIQQVVRGDSAAYFCASSPAAGTGGEKLFFGSGTQLSVL.

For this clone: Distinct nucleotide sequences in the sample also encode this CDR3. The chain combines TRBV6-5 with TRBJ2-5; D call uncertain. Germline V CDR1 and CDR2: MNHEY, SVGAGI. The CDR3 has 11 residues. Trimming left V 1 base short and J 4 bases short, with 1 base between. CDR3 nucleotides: TGTGCCAGCAGTTACTTAGAGACCCAGTACTTC. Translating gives CASSYLETQYF.

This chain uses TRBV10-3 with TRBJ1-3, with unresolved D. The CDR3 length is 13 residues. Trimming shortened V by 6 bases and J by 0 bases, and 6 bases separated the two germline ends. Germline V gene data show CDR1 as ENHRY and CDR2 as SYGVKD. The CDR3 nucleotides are TGTGCCATCAGCCAATCCTCTGGAAACACCATATATTTT. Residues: CAISQSSGNTIYF.

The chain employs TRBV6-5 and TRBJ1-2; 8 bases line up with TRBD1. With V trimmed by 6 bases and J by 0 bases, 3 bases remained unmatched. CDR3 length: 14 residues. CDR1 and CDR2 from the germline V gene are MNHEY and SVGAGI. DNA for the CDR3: TGTGCCAGCAGACAGGGGGTAGCTAACTATGGCTACACCTTC. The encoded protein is CASRQGVANYGYTF.

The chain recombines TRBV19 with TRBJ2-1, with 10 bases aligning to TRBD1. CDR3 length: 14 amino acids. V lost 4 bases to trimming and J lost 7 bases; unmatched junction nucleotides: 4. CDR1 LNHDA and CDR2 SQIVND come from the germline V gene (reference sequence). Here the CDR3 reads CASSRQGAQNEQFF. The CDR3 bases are TGTGCCAGTAGTAGACAGGGGGCGCAAAATGAGCAGTTCTTC.